This T cell receptor (beta chain) was sequenced in a study of blood T cells in healthy people across ages. The wider study: Capturing about one barcoded beta molecule per two T cells was achieved by template switching. Whole-study results and caveats: Strongly correlated with naive T cell percentage was TCR beta diversity.

Using a J-beta primer mix together with a sample-barcoded 5' primer, a second PCR was run for 7 to 11 cycles. TCRdb itself ran the 5' RACE reads through MiXCR, one entry per CDR3 protein. The data contain some 900,000 distinct CDR3 sequences, 48% of them singletons. CDR3 size: 15 residues. With 5 bases removed from V and 2 bases from J, the gap between germline ends came to 14 bases. Samples each had at least 5.5 micrograms of total RNA extracted. As to this clonotype: Its antigen is as yet unknown.

The gene calls are TRBV12-3 or TRBV12-4 and TRBJ2-3, with D unresolved. Sequenced input: blood. The receptor comes from a man younger than 45 in good health. CDR3 region: CASSMVAGNTDTQYF. The CDR3 DNA sequence: TGTGCCAGCAGTATGGTGGCCGGTAACACAGATACGCAGTATTTT.